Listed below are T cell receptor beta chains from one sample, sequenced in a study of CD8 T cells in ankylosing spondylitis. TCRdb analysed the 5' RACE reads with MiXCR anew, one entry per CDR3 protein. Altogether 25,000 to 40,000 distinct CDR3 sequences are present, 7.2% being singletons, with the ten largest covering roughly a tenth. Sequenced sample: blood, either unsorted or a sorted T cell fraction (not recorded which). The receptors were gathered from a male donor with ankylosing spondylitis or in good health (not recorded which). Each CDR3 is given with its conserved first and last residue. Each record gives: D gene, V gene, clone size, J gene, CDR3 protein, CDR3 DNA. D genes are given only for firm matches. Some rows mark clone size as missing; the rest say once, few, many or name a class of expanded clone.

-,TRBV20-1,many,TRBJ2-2,CSATTTGLGAGELFF,TGCAGTGCTACGACCACAGGGTTGGGCGCCGGGGAGCTGTTTTTT
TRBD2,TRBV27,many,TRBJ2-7,CASSPSGRAREQYF,TGTGCCAGCAGTCCGAGCGGGAGGGCCCGCGAGCAGTACTTC
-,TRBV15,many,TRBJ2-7,CATSAGGPPYEQYF,TGTGCCACCAGCGCCGGAGGGCCTCCTTACGAGCAGTACTTC
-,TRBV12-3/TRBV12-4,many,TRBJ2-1,CASSSQPMGEQFF,TGTGCCAGCAGTTCCCAGCCCATGGGGGAGCAGTTCTTC
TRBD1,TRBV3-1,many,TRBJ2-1,CASSQDGETGFYNEQFF,TGTGCCAGCAGCCAAGATGGGGAGACAGGGTTTTACAATGAGCAGTTCTTC
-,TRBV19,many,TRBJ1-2,CASSPQGGINYGYTF,TGTGCCAGTAGTCCACAGGGAGGGATTAACTATGGCTACACCTTC
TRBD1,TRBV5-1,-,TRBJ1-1,CASSPLGTVNTEAFF,TGCGCCAGCAGCCCTCTCGGGACAGTGAACACTGAAGCTTTCTTT
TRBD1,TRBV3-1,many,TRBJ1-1,CASSQGTGGTEAFF,TGTGCCAGCAGCCAAGGGACAGGGGGCACTGAAGCTTTCTTT
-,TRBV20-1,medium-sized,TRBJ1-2,CSANNPLGAREGGYTF,TGCAGTGCTAATAACCCTCTGGGGGCCCGGGAAGGAGGCTACACCTTC
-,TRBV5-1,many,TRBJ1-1,CASSLRTGREGTEAFF,TGCGCCAGCAGCTTGAGGACGGGACGGGAGGGCACTGAAGCTTTCTTT
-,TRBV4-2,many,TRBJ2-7,CASSQELLLKSSYEQYF,TGTGCCAGCAGCCAAGAACTACTTTTGAAGAGCTCCTACGAGCAGTACTTC
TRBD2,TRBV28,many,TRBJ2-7,CASSSSRLAGEGEQYF,TGTGCCAGCAGTTCCTCGAGACTAGCGGGAGAAGGGGAGCAGTACTTC
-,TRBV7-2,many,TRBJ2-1,CASSLAQEIYNEQFF,TGTGCCAGCAGCTTAGCACAGGAAATCTACAATGAGCAGTTCTTC
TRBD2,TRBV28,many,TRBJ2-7,CASSLTHLAGEGFGQYF,TGTGCCAGCAGTTTAACCCACTTAGCGGGAGAAGGGTTTGGGCAGTACTTC
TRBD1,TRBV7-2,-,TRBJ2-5,CASSSAGTAQETQYF,TGTGCCAGCAGCTCGGCCGGGACAGCCCAAGAGACCCAGTACTTC
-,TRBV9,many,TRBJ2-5,CASSAQGLRQETQYF,TGTGCCAGCAGCGCCCAGGGACTCCGCCAAGAGACCCAGTACTTC
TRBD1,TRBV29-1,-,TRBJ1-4,CSVARQGEKLFF,TGCAGCGTTGCCCGACAGGGTGAAAAACTGTTTTTT
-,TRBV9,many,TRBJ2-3,CASSVGVADGTDTQYF,TGTGCCAGCAGCGTAGGAGTAGCAGATGGCACAGATACGCAGTATTTT
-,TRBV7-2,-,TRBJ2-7,CASSLAGFTGEQYF,TGTGCCAGCAGCTTAGCGGGTTTTACGGGCGAGCAGTACTTC
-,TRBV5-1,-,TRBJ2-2,CASSLEVGTGVLFF,TGCGCCAGCAGCTTGGAGGTGGGAACCGGGGTGCTGTTTTTT
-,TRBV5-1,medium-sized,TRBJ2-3,CASSLYSGQTDTQYF,TGCGCCAGCAGCTTGTATTCGGGCCAAACAGATACGCAGTATTTT
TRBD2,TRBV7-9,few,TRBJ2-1,CASSLRASGGSYNEQFF,TGTGCCAGCAGCTTAAGGGCTAGCGGGGGCTCCTACAATGAGCAGTTCTTC
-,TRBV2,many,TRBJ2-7,CASSVTSSYEQYF,TGTGCCAGCAGTGTAACCAGCTCCTACGAGCAGTACTTC
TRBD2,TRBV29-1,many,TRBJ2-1,CSVALAATYNEQFF,TGCAGCGTTGCCCTAGCGGCCACCTACAATGAGCAGTTCTTC
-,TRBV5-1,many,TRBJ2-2,CASSLPAGKANTGELFF,TGCGCCAGCAGCTTGCCGGCGGGGAAGGCGAACACCGGGGAGCTGTTTTTT
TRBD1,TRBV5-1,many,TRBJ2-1,CASSLWDRGSEQFF,TGCGCCAGCAGCTTGTGGGACAGGGGTAGTGAGCAGTTCTTC
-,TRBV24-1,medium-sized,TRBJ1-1,CATSGDSNTEAFF,TGTGCCACCAGTGGTGACTCGAACACTGAAGCTTTCTTT
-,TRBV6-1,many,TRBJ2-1,CASSPSLITYNEQFF,TGTGCCAGCAGTCCTTCATTGATAACGTACAATGAGCAGTTCTTC
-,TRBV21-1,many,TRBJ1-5,CASSKIAGTKRQPQHF,TGTGCCAGCAGCAAAATAGCCGGGACAAAGCGACAGCCCCAGCATTTT